The 22 T cell receptor beta chains given below trace back to one sample, sequenced in a study of blood T cells in healthy people across ages. With a J-beta primer mix and a sample-barcoded 5' primer, a second PCR ran about 7 to 11 cycles. A single record per CDR3 protein comes from TCRdb applying MiXCR to the 5' RACE reads. This sample yields around 650,000 distinct CDR3 sequences, of which approximately 40% are seen a single time; 25% to 30% belongs to the top ten. The sequencing sample was made of blood. These receptors originate from an elderly man in good health.

V gene TRBV4-3 combines with J gene TRBJ1-2, with no clear D. Trimming took off 0 bases at V and 8 bases at J, with 10 bases between the two ends. Germline CDR1 is LGHNA and CDR2 is YSLEER. The CDR3 consists of 13 residues. The CDR3 DNA reads as TGCGCCAGCAGCCAAGATCGAGGTTTCGGCTACACCTTC. This codes for CASSQDRGFGYTF.

The rearrangement links TRBV27 to TRBJ2-1; no reliable D call. The CDR3 length is 15 residues. From germline, CDR1 is MNHEY and CDR2 SMNVEV (reference sequence). V was shortened by 3 bases and J by 5 bases, with 14 bases between the two germline ends. CDR3 loop: CASSFRTVADNEQFF. CDR3 bases: TGTGCCAGCAGTTTCCGGACCGTGGCAGACAATGAGCAGTTCTTC.

This clonotype has just a few counts. The chain carries TRBV2 and TRBJ2-5; perhaps TRBD2 as D (6 bases). Germline V lookup: CDR1 SNHLY, CDR2 FYNNEI. Trimming removed 7 bases at V and 5 bases at J, with 14 bases between. The CDR3 covers 13 residues. The CDR3 loop is CASTRGAGETQYF. The CDR3 bases are TGTGCCAGCACGCGGGGTGCGGGGGAGACCCAGTACTTC.

This chain uses TRBV12-3 or TRBV12-4 with TRBJ2-7; 7 positions agree with TRBD1. This CDR3 has 13 amino acids. After removal of 6 bases from V and 6 bases from J, the junction contained 8 bases not matched to a gene. The CDR3 loop is CASRPGQAREQYF. The CDR3 DNA is TGTGCCAGCAGGCCTGGACAGGCACGCGAGCAGTACTTC.

The chain links TRBV9 to TRBJ1-2, with a weak D call TRBD1 (5 bases). Germline V lookup: CDR1 SGDLS, CDR2 YYNGEE. V lost 3 bases and J 4 bases, leaving 10 bases between the germline ends. CDR3 length: 13 amino acids. The CDR3 DNA sequence: TGTGCCAGCAGCGCACAGGTAACCTATGGCTACACCTTC. Amino acid sequence: CASSAQVTYGYTF. Complete variable domain (other parts from reference TRBV9 and TRBJ1-2): DSGVTQTPKHLITATGQRVTLRCSPRSGDLSVYWYQQSLDQGLQFLIQYYNGEERAKGNILERFSAQQFPDLHSELNLSSLELGDSALYFCASSAQVTYGYTFGSGTRLTVV.

The chain has TRBV7-3 and TRBJ2-2, with D possibly TRBD2 on 5 matching bases. V was clipped by 5 bases and J by 4 bases, with 11 bases between them. CDR3 length: 14 amino acids. Germline V CDR1 and CDR2: SGHTA, FQGTGA. CDR3 sequence (DNA): TGTGCCAGCAGCCCCCGGGGTTCCACCGGGGAGCTGTTTTTT. It specifies CASSPRGSTGELFF.

This clonotype was seen repeatedly, ten times or more. J is TRBJ2-7 and V is TRBV20-1, with D unclear. V was clipped by 0 bases and J by 1 base, with 4 bases between them. The CDR3 sequence is 12 residues long. Germline V gene lookup returns CDR1 DFQATT and CDR2 SNEGSKA (reference sequence). The DNA of the CDR3 is TGCAGTGCTAGAGAGGGTTCCTACGAGCAGTACTTC. Translated: CSAREGSYEQYF.

The chain recombines TRBV11-1 with TRBJ2-3; the match to TRBD1 covers 7 bases. The CDR3 runs to 13 residues. CDR1 is SGHAT, CDR2 FQDESV, per germline (reference sequence). V shed 8 bases, J shed 10 bases, and the junction held 12 bases outside the gene matches. The CDR3 region has the DNA TGTGCCAGCTCCTTATCATACAGGGGTGCGCAGTATTTT. Protein product: CASSLSYRGAQYF.

This clonotype showed up just once. Relative to the germline gene, one junction end is altered; a read error may explain this. The chain combines TRBV3-1 with TRBJ1-1; TRBD1 is a possible D gene (5 bases). The CDR3 covers 15 residues. Looked up from germline, CDR1 is LGHDT and CDR2 is YNNKEL (reference sequence). CDR3 amino acids: CASSQVAGSNTEVFF. The CDR3, as DNA: TGTGCCAGCAGCCAAGTTGCAGGGTCGAACACTGAAGTTTTCTTT.

The chain combines TRBV2 with TRBJ2-3, with a weak D call TRBD2 (5 bases). CDR1 SNHLY and CDR2 FYNNEI come from the germline V gene. V was clipped by 5 bases and J by 1 base, with 13 bases between them. The CDR3 loop spans 15 amino acids. The CDR3 reads CASSPMGSGTDTQYF. The CDR3, as DNA: TGTGCCAGCAGTCCCATGGGGAGCGGCACAGATACGCAGTATTTT.

This clonotype has more than one count but fewer than ten. The J gene is TRBJ2-3, the V gene TRBV5-5, with D perhaps matching TRBD1 or TRBD2 (5 bases each). Trimming took off 4 bases at V and 1 base at J, with 13 bases between the two ends. Germline loops: CDR1 SGHKS, CDR2 YYEKEE (reference sequence). CDR3 size: 15 residues. The CDR3 region has the DNA TGTGCCAGCAGCACTAGGGACCGTGGCACAGATACGCAGTATTTT. Encoded protein: CASSTRDRGTDTQYF.

This clonotype showed up just a few times. The CDR3 region is CASSLRDRVIETQYF. CDR3 sequence (DNA): TGTGCCAGCAGTTTAAGGGACAGGGTGATAGAGACCCAGTACTTC. The V gene is TRBV28, the J gene TRBJ2-5, with 9 bases aligning to TRBD1. The CDR3 has 15 amino acids. CDR1 and CDR2 (germline): MDHEN, SYDVKM. V lost 2 bases and J lost 4; bases outside the gene matches: 5.

This clonotype was observed a few times. The rearrangement uses TRBV2 and TRBJ2-1, with TRBD2 identical over 8 bases. There are 18 residues in the CDR3. V lost 6 bases to trimming and J lost 5 bases; unmatched junction nucleotides: 18. From germline, CDR1 is SNHLY and CDR2 FYNNEI. CDR3 loop: CASSPQPGVLAGHNEQFF. The CDR3 DNA reads TGTGCCAGCAGCCCCCAGCCCGGGGTGTTAGCGGGGCACAATGAGCAGTTCTTC.

CDR3 region: CASMVQEGTQYF. The CDR3 coding sequence is TGTGCCAGCATGGTACAGGAGGGGACCCAGTACTTC. The rearrangement links TRBV25-1 to TRBJ2-5, with D perhaps TRBD2 (6 bases). The CDR3 has 12 amino acids. Germline CDR1 is MGHDK and CDR2 is SYGVNS. V gave up 7 bases and J gave up 7 bases, with 13 bases separating them.

The chain carries TRBV7-2 and TRBJ2-5; unclear D gene. Trimming removed 4 bases from V and 11 bases from J, with 17 bases in between. The CDR3 loop spans 13 amino acids. CDR1 and CDR2 (germline): SGHTA, FQGNSA. DNA for the CDR3: TGTGCCAGCAGCTCACGCTGGGCTCAGGAGCAGTACTTC. It yields the protein CASSSRWAQEQYF.

This chain connects TRBV28 to TRBJ2-5; D is unclear. The length of the CDR3 is 13 residues. Germline V gene data show CDR1 as MDHEN and CDR2 as SYDVKM. The V and J ends lost 4 bases and 2 bases respectively, with 8 bases between them. The CDR3 loop reads CASSSADQETQYF. In DNA, the CDR3 is TGTGCCAGCAGTTCGGCGGATCAAGAGACCCAGTACTTC.

This clonotype was observed a handful of times. The gene calls are TRBV29-1 and TRBJ2-3; the match to TRBD2 covers 9 bases. CDR1 and CDR2 (germline): SQVTM, ANQGSEA. This CDR3 spans 14 amino acids. Unmatched junction bases numbered 6, after V lost 7 bases and J lost 1 base. The CDR3: CSDVAGVGTDTQYF. CDR3 sequence (DNA): TGCAGCGACGTAGCGGGAGTTGGCACAGATACGCAGTATTTT.

J is TRBJ2-7 and V is TRBV24-1; weak D call: TRBD2 (5 bases). The J call is uncertain, as TRBJ2-5 better fits the DNA end. The CDR3 length is 13 residues. Germline V CDR1 and CDR2: KGHDR, SFDVKD. Here the CDR3 reads CATPTSNGGTQYF. CDR3 nucleotide sequence: TGTGCCACCCCTACTAGTAATGGAGGGACCCAGTACTTC.

This clonotype was picked up many times. This chain connects TRBV6-2 or TRBV6-3 to TRBJ2-7, with D uncertain. The CDR3 consists of 13 residues. Germline V lookup: CDR1 MNHEY, CDR2 SVGEGT. V was trimmed by 2 bases and J by 2 bases, leaving 7 bases between them. CDR3 sequence reads: CASSYGIPYEQYF. In DNA, the CDR3 is TGTGCCAGCAGTTACGGCATTCCCTACGAGCAGTACTTC.

The V call is TRBV4-3, the J call TRBJ1-4, with D possibly being TRBD1 (5 bases). The length of the CDR3 is 14 residues. The V end was cut by 2 bases, the J end by 10 bases, with 14 bases between. Per germline, CDR1 LGHNA and CDR2 YSLEER. The CDR3 DNA is TGCGCCAGCAGCCAAAAAAACGAGAGGGGAAAACTGTTTTTT. Translated: CASSQKNERGKLFF.

This clonotype was observed many times. This chain links TRBV6-2 or TRBV6-3 with TRBJ2-1; 10 nucleotides agree with TRBD2. Germline assignment: CDR1 MNHEY and CDR2 SVGEGT. This CDR3 contains 15 residues. The trim removed 4 bases at V and 6 bases at J, leaving 6 bases unmatched. The CDR3 DNA reads TGTGCCAGCAGTTTAGCGGGGGGCCGGGGCAATGAGCAGTTCTTC. Its protein product is CASSLAGGRGNEQFF.

This clonotype was recorded at least ten times. The gene calls are TRBV7-9 and TRBJ2-7; 11 bases are a match to TRBD2. There are 16 residues in the CDR3. Germline loops: CDR1 SEHNR, CDR2 FQNEAQ (reference sequence). The V gene end was trimmed by 4 bases and the J gene end by 7 bases; junction bases not matched to a gene: 12. The CDR3 sequence: CASSSPGTSGFDEQYF. The CDR3 DNA reads TGTGCCAGCAGCTCCCCCGGGACTAGCGGTTTCGATGAGCAGTACTTC.